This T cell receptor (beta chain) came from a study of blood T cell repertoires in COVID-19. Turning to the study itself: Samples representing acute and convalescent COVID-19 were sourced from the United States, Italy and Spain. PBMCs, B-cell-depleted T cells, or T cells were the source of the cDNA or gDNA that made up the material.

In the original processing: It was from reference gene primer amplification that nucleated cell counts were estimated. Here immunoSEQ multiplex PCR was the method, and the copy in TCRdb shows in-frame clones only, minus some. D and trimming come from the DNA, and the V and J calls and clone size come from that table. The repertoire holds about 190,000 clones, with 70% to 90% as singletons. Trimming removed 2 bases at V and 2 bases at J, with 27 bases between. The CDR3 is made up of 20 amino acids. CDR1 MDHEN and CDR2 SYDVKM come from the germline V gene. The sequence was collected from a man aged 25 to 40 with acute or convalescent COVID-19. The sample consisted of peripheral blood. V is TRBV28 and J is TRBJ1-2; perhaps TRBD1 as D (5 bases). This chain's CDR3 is CASSLVPIGETGPSNYGYTF. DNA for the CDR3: TGTGCCAGCAGTTTAGTTCCAATTGGTGAAACAGGCCCTTCGAACTATGGCTACACCTTC.